This T cell receptor (beta chain) stems from a study of cytomegalovirus exposure and HLA in healthy donors. General study findings and limits: Later analysis revealed greater clonal expansion in HLA-associated TCR beta chains than in equally common others.

CDR1 SGHAT and CDR2 FQNNGV come from the germline V gene. This CDR3 contains 12 residues. Regarding this clone: Its antigen is unidentified.

Primers for the PCR totalled 60 Vbeta and 13 Jbeta. The method was immunoSEQ multiplex PCR; TCRdb's version includes in-frame clones alone and lacks a portion of them. The data contain 150,000 to 200,000 clones, approximately 80% of them singletons. This receptor was obtained from a woman in her thirties or forties in good health and CMV-seronegative. The rearrangement uses TRBV11-2 and TRBJ2-5; maybe TRBD1 (5 bases). The J call may be in error: the DNA end matches TRBJ2-7 better. The sequencing input was PBMCs. The CDR3 coding sequence is TGTGCCAGCAGCTCATTGGGGCCCGAGCAGTACTTC. Protein sequence: CASSSLGPEQYF.